This record covers a single TCR beta chain. The libraries were made with immunoSEQ v3. Repertoires were generated with immunoSEQ multiplex PCR, while TCRdb's copy carries only in-frame clones and drops some. Of 15,000 to 20,000 clones listed, 83% were seen once; the top ten hold 2% to 2.5%. Regarding time point: pre-treatment sample, taken before nivolumab and TIL therapy. This CDR3 contains 9 residues. V shed 5 bases and J shed 8 bases, with 6 bases lying between them. The germline gives CDR1 SQVTM, CDR2 ANQGSEA. The sample is drawn from a study of TIL therapy for anti-PD-1-resistant metastatic lung cancer. Study summary: Median tumor mutation burden was 1.5 mutations per megabase.

Specimen: blood, collected at baseline. This sequence originates from a person between 25 and 80 years old with non-small cell lung cancer. The J gene is TRBJ1-2, the V gene TRBV29-1; the D is unclear. This CDR3 reads CSVPPGYTF. In DNA, the CDR3 is TGCAGCGTTCCCCCGGGCTACACCTTC. The full variable domain, completed using reference TRBV29-1 and TRBJ1-2, is SAVISQKPSRDICQRGTSLTIQCQVDSQVTMMFWYRQQPGQSLTLIATANQGSEATYESGFVIDKFPISRPNLTFSTLTVSNMSPEDSSIYLCSVPPGYTFGSGTRLTVV.